What follows describes a single TCR beta chain. The sample comes from a study of T cell changes during pregnancy in multiple sclerosis. The germline V gene encodes CDR1 MGHRA and CDR2 YSYEKL. The CDR3 contains 19 residues. With V trimmed by 5 bases and J by 0 bases, 9 bases remained unmatched. Profiled with immunoSEQ multiplex PCR; TCRdb holds only in-frame clones, not every one. The data show tens of thousands of clones, 92% seen once. This sample comprised CD4+ T cells from peripheral blood mononuclear cells, obtained after pregnancy. The sequence came from a female donor with multiple sclerosis, enrolled in a pregnancy study. The chain combines TRBV4-1 with TRBJ2-3; 15 bases map to TRBD2. For the CDR3, the DNA is TGCGCCAGCAGCTTCAGGACTAGCGGGAGGGGCGCTAGCACAGATACGCAGTATTTT. It encodes CASSFRTSGRGASTDTQYF.